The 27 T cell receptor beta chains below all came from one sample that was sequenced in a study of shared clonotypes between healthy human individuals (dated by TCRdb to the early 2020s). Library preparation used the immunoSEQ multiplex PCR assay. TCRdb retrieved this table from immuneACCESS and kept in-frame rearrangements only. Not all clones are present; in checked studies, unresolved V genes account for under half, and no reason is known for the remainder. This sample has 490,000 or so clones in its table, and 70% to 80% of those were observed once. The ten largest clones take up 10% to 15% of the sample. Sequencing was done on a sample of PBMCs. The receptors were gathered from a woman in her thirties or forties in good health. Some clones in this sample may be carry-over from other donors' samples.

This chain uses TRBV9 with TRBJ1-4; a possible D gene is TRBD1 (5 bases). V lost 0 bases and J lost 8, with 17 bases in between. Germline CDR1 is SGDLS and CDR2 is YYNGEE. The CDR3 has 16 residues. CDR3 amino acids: CASSVGRRGRAEKLFF. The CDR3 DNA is TGTGCCAGCAGCGTAGGTCGAAGAGGCAGGGCGGAAAAACTGTTTTTT.

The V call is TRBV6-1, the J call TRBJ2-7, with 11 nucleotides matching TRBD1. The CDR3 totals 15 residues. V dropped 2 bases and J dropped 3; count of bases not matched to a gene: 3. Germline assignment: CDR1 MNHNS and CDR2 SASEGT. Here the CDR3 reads CASSESGTGGYEQYF. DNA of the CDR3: TGTGCCAGCAGTGAATCCGGGACAGGGGGCTACGAGCAGTACTTC.

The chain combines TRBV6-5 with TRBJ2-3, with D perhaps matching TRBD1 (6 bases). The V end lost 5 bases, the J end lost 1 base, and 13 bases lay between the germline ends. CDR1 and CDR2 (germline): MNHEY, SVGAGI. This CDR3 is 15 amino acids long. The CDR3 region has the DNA TGTGCCAGCAGTGCACCGGGACAACGCACAGATACGCAGTATTTT. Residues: CASSAPGQRTDTQYF.

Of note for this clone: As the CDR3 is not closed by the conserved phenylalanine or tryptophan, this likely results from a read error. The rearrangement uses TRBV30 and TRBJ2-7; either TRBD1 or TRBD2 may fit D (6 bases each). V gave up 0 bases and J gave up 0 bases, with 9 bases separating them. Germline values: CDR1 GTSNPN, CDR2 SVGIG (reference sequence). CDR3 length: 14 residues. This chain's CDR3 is CAWSVGGSSYEQYL. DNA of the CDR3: TGTGCCTGGAGTGTAGGGGGGAGCTCCTACGAGCAGTACCTC.

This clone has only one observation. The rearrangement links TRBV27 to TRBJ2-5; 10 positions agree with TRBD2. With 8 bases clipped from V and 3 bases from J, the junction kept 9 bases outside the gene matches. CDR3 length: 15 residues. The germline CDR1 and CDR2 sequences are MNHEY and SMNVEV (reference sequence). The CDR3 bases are TGTGCCAGCGCCGCACGGACTAGCGGAAAAGAGACCCAGTACTTC. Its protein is CASAARTSGKETQYF.

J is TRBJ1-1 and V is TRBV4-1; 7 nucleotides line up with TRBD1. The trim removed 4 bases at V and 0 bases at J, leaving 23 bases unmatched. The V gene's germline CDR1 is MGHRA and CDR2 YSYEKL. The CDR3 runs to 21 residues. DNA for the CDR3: TGCGCCAGCAGCCCCCTTGGGACTCCGGGACAGCCCGATCTTATGAACACTGAAGCTTTCTTT. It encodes CASSPLGTPGQPDLMNTEAFF.

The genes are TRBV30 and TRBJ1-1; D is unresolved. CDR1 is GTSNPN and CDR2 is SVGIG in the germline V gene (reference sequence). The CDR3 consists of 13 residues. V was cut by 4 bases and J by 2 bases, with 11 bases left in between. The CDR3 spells CAWKTRANTEAFF. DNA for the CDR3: TGTGCCTGGAAAACCCGGGCAAACACTGAAGCTTTCTTT.

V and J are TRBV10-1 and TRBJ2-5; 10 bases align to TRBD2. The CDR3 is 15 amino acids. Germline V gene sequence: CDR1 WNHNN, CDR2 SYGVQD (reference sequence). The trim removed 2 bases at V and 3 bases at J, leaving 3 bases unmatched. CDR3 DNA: TGCGCCAGCAGTGAGGGACTAGCGGAAAAAGAGACCCAGTACTTC. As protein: CASSEGLAEKETQYF.

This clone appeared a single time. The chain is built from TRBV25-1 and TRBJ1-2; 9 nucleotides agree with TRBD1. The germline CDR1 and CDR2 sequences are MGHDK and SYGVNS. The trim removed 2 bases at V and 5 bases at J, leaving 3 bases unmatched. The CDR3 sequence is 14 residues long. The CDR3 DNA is TGTGCCAGCAGTGAAGACAGGGGGGGGTATGGCTACACCTTC. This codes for CASSEDRGGYGYTF.

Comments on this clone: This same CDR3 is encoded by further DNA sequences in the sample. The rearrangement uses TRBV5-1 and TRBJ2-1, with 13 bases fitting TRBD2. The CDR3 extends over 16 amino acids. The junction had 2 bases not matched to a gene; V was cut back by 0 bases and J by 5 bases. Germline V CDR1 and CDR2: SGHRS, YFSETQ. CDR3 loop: CASSLVGTSGNNEQFF. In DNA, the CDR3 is TGCGCCAGCAGCTTGGTGGGGACTAGCGGGAACAATGAGCAGTTCTTC.

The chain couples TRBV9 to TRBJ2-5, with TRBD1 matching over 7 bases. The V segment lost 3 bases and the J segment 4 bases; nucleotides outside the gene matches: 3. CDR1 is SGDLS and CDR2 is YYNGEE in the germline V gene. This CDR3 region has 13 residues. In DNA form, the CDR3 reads TGTGCCAGCAGCGAGGGGGCGCGAGAGACCCAGTACTTC. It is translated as CASSEGARETQYF. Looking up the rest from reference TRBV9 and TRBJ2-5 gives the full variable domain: DSGVTQTPKHLITATGQRVTLRCSPRSGDLSVYWYQQSLDQGLQFLIQYYNGEERAKGNILERFSAQQFPDLHSELNLSSLELGDSALYFCASSEGARETQYFGPGTRLLVL.

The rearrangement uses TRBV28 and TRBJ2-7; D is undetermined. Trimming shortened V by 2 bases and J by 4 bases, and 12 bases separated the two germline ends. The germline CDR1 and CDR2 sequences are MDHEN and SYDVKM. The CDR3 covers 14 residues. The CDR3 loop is CASSLGQNLYEQYF. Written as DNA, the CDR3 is TGTGCCAGCAGTTTAGGGCAGAACTTGTACGAGCAGTACTTC.

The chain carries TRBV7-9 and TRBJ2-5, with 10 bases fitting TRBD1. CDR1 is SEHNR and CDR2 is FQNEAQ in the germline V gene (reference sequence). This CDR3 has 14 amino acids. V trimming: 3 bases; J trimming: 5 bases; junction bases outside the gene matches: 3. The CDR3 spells CASSLGQGFETQYF. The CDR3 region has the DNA TGTGCCAGCAGCTTGGGACAGGGGTTTGAGACCCAGTACTTC.

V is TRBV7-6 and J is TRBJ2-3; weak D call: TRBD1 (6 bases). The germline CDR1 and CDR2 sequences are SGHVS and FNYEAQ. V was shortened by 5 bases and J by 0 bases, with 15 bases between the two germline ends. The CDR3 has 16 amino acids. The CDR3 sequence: CASSPSVGTSTDTQYF. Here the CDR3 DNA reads TGTGCCAGCAGCCCGAGCGTGGGGACAAGCACAGATACGCAGTATTTT.

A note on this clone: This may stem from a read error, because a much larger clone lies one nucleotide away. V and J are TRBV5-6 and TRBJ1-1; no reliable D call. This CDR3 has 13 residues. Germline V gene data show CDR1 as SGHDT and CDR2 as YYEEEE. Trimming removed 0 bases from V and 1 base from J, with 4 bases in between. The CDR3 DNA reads TGTGCCAGCAGCTTGGCAGGGAACACTGAAGCTTTCTTT. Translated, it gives CASSLAGNTEAFF.

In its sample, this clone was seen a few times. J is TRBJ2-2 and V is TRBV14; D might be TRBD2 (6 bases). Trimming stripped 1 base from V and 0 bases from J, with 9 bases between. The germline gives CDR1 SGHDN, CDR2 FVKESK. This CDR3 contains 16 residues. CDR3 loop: CASSQVAGSNTGELFF. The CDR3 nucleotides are TGTGCCAGCAGCCAAGTCGCGGGGTCGAACACCGGGGAGCTGTTTTTT.

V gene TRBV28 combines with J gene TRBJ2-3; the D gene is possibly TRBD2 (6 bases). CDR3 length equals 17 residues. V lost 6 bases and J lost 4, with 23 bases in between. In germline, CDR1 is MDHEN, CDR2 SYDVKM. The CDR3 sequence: CASSTMAFRAGPDTQYF. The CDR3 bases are TGTGCCAGCAGCACTATGGCGTTTCGGGCGGGACCAGATACGCAGTATTTT.

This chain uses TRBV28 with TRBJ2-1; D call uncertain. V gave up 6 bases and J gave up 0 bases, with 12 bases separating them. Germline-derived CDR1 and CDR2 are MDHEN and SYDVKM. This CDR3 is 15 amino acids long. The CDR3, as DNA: TGTGCCAGCAGAACCGGAGAATCCTCCTACAATGAGCAGTTCTTC. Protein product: CASRTGESSYNEQFF.

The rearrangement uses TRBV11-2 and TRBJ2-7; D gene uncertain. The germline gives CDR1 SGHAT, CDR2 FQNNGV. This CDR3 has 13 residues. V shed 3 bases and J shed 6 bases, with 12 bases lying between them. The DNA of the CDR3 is TGTGCCAGCAGCTTTATTGGGCGAGGCGAGCAGTACTTC. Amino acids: CASSFIGRGEQYF.

The CDR3 coding sequence is TGTGCCTCCAGGCGCGGTGGCACCGGGGAGCTGTTTTTT. Translating it yields CASRRGGTGELFF. The rearrangement links TRBV6-5 to TRBJ2-2; D uncertain. The CDR3 length is 13 residues. In germline, CDR1 is MNHEY, CDR2 SVGAGI. The V end was cut by 11 bases, the J end by 4 bases, with 14 bases between.

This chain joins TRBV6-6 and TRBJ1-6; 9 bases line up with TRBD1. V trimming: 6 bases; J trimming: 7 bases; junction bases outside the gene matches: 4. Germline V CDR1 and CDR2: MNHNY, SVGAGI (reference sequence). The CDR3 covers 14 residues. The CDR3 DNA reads TGTGCCAGCAGCAGGACAGGGGAAAATTCACCCCTCCACTTT. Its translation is CASSRTGENSPLHF.

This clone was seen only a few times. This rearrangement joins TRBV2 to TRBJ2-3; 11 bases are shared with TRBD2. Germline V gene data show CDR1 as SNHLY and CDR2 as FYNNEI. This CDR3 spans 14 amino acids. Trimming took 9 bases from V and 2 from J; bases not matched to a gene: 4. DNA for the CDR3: TGTGCCAGGAAACTAGCGGGAGACACAGATACGCAGTATTTT. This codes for CARKLAGDTDTQYF.

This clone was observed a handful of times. The CDR3 DNA reads as TGTGCCAGCAGGTCCACAGGGCGAGCCTATGGCTACACCTTC. This sequence encodes CASRSTGRAYGYTF. The chain carries TRBV27 and TRBJ1-2; TRBD1 might be the D (6 bases). CDR3 size: 14 residues. Germline assignment: CDR1 MNHEY and CDR2 SMNVEV (reference sequence). V lost 6 bases, J lost 4 bases, and 15 bases lay in between.

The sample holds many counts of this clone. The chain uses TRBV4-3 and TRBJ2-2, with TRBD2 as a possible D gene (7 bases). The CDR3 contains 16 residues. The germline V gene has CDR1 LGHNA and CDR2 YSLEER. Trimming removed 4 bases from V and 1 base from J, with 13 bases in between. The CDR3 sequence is CASSPRRGQNTGELFF. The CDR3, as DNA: TGCGCCAGCAGCCCCCGGCGGGGGCAGAACACCGGGGAGCTGTTTTTT.

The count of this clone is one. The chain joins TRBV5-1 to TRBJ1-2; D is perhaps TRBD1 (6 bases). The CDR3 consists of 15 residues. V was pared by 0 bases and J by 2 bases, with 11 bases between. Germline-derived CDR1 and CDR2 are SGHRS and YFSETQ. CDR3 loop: CASSLAGTTNYGYTF. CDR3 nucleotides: TGCGCCAGCAGCTTGGCCGGGACAACCAACTATGGCTACACCTTC.

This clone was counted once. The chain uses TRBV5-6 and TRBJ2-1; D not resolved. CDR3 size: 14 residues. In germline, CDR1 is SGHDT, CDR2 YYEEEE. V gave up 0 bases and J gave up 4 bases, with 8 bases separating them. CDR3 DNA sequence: TGTGCCAGCAGCTTGGCCGGCCGGTACAATGAGCAGTTCTTC. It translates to CASSLAGRYNEQFF.

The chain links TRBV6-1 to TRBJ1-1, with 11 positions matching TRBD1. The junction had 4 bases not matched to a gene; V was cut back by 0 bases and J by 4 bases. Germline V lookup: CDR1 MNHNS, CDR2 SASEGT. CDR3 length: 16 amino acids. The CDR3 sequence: CASSEAVGTGGTEAFF. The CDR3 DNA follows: TGTGCCAGCAGTGAAGCCGTAGGGACAGGGGGCACTGAAGCTTTCTTT.